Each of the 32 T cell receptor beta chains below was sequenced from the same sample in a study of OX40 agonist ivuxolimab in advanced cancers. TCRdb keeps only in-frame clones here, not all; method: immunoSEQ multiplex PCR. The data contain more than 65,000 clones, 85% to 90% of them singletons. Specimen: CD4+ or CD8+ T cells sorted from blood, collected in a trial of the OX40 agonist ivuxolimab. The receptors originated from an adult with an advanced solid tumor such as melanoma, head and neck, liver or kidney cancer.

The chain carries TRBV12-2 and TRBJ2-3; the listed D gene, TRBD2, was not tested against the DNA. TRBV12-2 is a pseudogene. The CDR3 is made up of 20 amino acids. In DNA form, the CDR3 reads TGTGCAAGTCGCTTCATGGTGCGCGGGAGGGGTACCTCATACACAGATACGCAGTATTTT. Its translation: CASRFMVRGRGTSYTDTQYF.

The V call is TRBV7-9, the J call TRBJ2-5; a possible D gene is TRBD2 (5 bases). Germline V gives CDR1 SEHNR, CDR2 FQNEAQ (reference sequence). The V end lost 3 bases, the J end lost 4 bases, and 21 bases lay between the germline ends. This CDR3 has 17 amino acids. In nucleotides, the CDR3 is TGTGCCAGCAGCTTTAGGGCGGACTTAGGACGTGGAGAGACCCAGTACTTC. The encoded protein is CASSFRADLGRGETQYF.

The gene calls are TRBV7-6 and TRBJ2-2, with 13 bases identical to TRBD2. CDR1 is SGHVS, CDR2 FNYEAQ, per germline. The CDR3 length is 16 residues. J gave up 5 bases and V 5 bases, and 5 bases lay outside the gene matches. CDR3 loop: CASSRGLAGRTGELFF. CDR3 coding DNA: TGTGCCAGCAGCCGGGGACTAGCGGGAAGAACCGGGGAGCTGTTTTTT.

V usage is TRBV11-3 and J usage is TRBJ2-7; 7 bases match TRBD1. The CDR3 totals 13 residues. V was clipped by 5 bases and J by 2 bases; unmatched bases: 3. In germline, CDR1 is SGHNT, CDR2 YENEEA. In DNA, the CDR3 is TGTGCCAGCAGCCAGGGACAGACCTACGAGCAGTACTTC. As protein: CASSQGQTYEQYF.

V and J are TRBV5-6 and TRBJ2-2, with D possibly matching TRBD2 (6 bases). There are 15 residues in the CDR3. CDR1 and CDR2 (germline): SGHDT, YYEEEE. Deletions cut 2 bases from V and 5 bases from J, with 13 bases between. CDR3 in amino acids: CASSFLQGGTGELFF. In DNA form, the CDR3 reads TGTGCCAGCAGCTTTTTGCAGGGAGGTACCGGGGAGCTGTTTTTT.

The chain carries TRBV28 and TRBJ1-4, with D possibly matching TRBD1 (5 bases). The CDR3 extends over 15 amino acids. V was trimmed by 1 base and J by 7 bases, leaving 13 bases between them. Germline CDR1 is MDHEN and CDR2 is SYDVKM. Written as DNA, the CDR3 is TGTGCCAGCAGTTTATTCAGGGCCGGGGGTGAAAAACTGTTTTTT. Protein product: CASSLFRAGGEKLFF.

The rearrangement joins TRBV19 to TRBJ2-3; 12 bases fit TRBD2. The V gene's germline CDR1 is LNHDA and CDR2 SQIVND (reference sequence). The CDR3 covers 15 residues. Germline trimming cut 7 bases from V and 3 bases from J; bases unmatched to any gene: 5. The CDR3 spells CASNNLAGGTDTQYF. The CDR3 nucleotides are TGTGCCAGTAACAACCTAGCGGGAGGGACAGATACGCAGTATTTT.

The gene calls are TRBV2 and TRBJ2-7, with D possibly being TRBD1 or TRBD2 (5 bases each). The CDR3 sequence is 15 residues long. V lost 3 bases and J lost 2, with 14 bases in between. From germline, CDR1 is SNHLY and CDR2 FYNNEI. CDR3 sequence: CASSEELGTTYEQYF. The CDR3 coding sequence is TGTGCCAGCAGTGAGGAGCTCGGGACCACCTACGAGCAGTACTTC. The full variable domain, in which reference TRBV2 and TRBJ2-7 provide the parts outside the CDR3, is EPEVTQTPSHQVTQMGQEVILRCVPISNHLYFYWYRQILGQKVEFLVSFYNNEISEKSEIFDDQFSVERPDGSNFTLKIRSTKLEDSAMYFCASSEELGTTYEQYFGPGTRLTVT.

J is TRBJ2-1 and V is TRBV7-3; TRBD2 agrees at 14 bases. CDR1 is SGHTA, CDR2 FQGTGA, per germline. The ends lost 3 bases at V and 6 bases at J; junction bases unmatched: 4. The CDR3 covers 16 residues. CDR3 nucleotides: TGTGCCAGCAGCTTGGGGGGACTAGCGGGAGTCAATGAGCAGTTCTTC. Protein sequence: CASSLGGLAGVNEQFF.

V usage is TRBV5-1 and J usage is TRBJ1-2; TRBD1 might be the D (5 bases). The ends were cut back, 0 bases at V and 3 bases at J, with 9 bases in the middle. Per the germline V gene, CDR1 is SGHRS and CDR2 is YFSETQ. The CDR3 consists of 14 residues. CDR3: CASSLALGDYGYTF. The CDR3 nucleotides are TGCGCCAGCAGCTTGGCGTTAGGGGACTATGGCTACACCTTC. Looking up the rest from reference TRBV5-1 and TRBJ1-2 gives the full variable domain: KAGVTQTPRYLIKTRGQQVTLSCSPISGHRSVSWYQQTPGQGLQFLFEYFSETQRNKGNFPGRFSGRQFSNSRSEMNVSTLELGDSALYLCASSLALGDYGYTFGSGTRLTVV.

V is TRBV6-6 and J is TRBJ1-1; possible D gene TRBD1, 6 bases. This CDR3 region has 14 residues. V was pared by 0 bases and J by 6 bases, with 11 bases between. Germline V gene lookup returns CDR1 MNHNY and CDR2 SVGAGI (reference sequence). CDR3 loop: CASSYSQGESEAFF. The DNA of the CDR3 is TGTGCCAGCAGTTACTCACAGGGTGAATCTGAAGCTTTCTTT.

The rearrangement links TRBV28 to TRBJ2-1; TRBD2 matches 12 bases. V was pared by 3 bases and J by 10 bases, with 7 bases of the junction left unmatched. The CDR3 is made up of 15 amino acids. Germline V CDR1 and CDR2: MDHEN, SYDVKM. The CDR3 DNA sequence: TGTGCCAGCAGTTTTGAAGCTAGCGGGAGGGCGGAGCAGTTCTTC. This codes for CASSFEASGRAEQFF.

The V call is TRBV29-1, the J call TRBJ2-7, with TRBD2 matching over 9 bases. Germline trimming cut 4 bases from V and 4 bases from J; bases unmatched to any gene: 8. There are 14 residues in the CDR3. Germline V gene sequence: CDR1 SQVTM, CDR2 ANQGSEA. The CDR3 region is CSVVGSSGRYEQYF. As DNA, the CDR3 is TGCAGCGTTGTCGGGAGTAGCGGGAGATACGAGCAGTACTTC.

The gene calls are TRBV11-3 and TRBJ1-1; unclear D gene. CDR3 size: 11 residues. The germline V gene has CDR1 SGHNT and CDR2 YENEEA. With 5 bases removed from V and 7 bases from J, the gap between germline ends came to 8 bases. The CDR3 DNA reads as TGTGCCAGCAGCGAGGGAAGTGAAGCTTTCTTT. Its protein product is CASSEGSEAFF.

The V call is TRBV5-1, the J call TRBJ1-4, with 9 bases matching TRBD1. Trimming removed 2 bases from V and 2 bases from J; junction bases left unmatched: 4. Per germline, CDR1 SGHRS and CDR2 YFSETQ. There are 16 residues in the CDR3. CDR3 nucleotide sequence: TGCGCCAGCAGCTTAGAAGGACAGGGGACTAATGAAAAACTGTTTTTT. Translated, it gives CASSLEGQGTNEKLFF. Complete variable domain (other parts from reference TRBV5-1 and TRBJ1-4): KAGVTQTPRYLIKTRGQQVTLSCSPISGHRSVSWYQQTPGQGLQFLFEYFSETQRNKGNFPGRFSGRQFSNSRSEMNVSTLELGDSALYLCASSLEGQGTNEKLFFGSGTQLSVL.

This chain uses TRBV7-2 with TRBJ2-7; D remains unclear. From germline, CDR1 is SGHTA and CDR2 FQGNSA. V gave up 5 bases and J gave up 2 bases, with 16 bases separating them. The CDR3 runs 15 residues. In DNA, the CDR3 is TGTGCCAGCAGCCCGTCTCTCCACCCAGCCTACGAGCAGTACTTC. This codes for CASSPSLHPAYEQYF.

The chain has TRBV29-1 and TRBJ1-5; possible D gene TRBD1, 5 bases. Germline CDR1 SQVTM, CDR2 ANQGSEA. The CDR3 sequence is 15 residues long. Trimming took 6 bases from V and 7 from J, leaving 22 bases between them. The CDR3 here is CSVLPRRQGQQPQHF. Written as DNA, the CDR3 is TGCAGCGTCCTCCCTCGCCGCCAGGGCCAGCAGCCCCAGCATTTT.

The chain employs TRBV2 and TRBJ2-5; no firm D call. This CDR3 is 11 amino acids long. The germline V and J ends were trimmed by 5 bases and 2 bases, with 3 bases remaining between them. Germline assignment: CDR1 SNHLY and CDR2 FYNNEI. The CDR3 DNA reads TGTGCCAGCAGTTATCAAGAGACCCAGTACTTC. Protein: CASSYQETQYF. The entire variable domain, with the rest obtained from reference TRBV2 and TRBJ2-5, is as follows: EPEVTQTPSHQVTQMGQEVILRCVPISNHLYFYWYRQILGQKVEFLVSFYNNEISEKSEIFDDQFSVERPDGSNFTLKIRSTKLEDSAMYFCASSYQETQYFGPGTRLLVL.

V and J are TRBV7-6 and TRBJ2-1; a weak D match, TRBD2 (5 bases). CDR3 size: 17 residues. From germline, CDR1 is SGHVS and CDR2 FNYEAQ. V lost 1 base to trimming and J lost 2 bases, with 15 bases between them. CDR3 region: CASSLVQRGQAYNEQFF. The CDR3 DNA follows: TGTGCCAGCAGCTTAGTGCAACGAGGGCAGGCCTACAATGAGCAGTTCTTC.

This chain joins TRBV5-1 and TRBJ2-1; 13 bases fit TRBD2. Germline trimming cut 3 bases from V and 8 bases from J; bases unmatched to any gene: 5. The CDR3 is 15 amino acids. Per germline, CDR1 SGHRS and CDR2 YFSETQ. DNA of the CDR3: TGCGCCAGCAGCTCTGGACTAGCGGGAGTGGATGAGCAGTTCTTC. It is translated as CASSSGLAGVDEQFF.

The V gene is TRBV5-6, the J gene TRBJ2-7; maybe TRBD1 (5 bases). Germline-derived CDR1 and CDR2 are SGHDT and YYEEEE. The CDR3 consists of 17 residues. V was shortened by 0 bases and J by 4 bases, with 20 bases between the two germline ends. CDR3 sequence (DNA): TGTGCCAGCAGCTTGGAGGGTTTGGGCAGGGAAGGTTACGAGCAGTACTTC. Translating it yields CASSLEGLGREGYEQYF. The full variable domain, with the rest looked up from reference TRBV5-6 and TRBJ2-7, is DAGVTQSPTHLIKTRGQQVTLRCSPKSGHDTVSWYQQALGQGPQFIFQYYEEEERQRGNFPDRFSGHQFPNYSSELNVNALLLGDSALYLCASSLEGLGREGYEQYFGPGTRLTVT.

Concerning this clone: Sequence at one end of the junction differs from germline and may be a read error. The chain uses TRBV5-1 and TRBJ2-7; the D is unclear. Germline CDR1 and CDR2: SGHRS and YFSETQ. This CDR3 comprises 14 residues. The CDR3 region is CASSLGGFSSEQYF. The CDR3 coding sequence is TGCGCCAGCAGCTTGGGTGGGTTTTCCTCCGAGCAGTACTTC.

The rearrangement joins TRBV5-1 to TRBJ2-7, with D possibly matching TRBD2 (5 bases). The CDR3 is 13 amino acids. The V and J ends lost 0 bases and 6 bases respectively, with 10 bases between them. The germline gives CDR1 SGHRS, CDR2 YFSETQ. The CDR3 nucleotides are TGCGCCAGCAGCTTGGAAATTGCGGGCGAGCAGTACTTC. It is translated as CASSLEIAGEQYF.

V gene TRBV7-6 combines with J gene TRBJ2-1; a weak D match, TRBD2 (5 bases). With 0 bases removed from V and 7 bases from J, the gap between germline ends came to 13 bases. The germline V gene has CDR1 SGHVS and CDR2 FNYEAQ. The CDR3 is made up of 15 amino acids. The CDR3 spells CASSLAFGEWNEQFF. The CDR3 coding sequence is TGTGCCAGCAGCTTAGCTTTCGGGGAGTGGAATGAGCAGTTCTTC.

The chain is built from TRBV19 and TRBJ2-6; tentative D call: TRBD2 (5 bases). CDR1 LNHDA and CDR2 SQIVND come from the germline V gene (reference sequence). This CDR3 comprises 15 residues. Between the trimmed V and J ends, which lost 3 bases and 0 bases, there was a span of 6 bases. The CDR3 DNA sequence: TGTGCCAGTAGTATTGGACTCTCTGGGGCCAACGTCCTGACTTTC. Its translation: CASSIGLSGANVLTF.

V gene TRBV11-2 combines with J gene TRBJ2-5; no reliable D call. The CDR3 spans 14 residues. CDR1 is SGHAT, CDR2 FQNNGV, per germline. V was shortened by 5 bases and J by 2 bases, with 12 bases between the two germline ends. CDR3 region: CASSKTGAQETQYF. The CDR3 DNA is TGTGCCAGCAGCAAGACTGGAGCACAAGAGACCCAGTACTTC.

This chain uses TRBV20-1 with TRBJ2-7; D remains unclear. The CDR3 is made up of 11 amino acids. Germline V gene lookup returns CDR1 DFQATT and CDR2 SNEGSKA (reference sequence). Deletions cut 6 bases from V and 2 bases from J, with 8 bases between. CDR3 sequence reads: CSASLAYEQYF. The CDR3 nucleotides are TGCAGTGCCTCTCTAGCCTACGAGCAGTACTTC.

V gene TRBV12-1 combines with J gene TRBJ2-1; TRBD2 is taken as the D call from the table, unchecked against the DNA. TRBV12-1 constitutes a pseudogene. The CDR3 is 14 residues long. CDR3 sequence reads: CASSSPTSANEQFF. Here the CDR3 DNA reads TGTGCCAGCAGCTCCCCCACTAGCGCCAATGAGCAGTTCTTC.

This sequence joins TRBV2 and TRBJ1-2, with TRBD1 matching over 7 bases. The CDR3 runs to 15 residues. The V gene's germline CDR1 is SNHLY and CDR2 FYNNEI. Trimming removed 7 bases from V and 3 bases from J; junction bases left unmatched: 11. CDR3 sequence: CASTPTGIEDYGYTF. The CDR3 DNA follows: TGTGCCAGCACCCCGACAGGGATCGAAGACTATGGCTACACCTTC.

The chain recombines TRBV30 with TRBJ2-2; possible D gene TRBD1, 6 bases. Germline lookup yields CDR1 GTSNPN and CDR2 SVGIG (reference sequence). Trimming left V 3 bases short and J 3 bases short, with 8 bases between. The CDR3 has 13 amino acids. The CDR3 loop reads CAWRDSHTGELFF. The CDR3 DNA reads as TGTGCCTGGAGGGACAGTCACACCGGGGAGCTGTTTTTT.

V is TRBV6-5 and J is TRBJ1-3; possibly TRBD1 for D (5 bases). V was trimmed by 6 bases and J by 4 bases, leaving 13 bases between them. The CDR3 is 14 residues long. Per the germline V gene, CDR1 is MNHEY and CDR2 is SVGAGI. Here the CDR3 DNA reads TGTGCCAGCAGGGCAGGGTGGACAGGAAACACCATATATTTT. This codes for CASRAGWTGNTIYF.

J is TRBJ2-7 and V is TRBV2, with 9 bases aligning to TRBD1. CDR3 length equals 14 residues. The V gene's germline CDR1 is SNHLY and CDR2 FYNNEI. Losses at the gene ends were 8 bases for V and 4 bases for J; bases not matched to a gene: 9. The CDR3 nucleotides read TGTGCCAGCTTGTGGGGACAGGGAATATACGAGCAGTACTTC. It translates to CASLWGQGIYEQYF.